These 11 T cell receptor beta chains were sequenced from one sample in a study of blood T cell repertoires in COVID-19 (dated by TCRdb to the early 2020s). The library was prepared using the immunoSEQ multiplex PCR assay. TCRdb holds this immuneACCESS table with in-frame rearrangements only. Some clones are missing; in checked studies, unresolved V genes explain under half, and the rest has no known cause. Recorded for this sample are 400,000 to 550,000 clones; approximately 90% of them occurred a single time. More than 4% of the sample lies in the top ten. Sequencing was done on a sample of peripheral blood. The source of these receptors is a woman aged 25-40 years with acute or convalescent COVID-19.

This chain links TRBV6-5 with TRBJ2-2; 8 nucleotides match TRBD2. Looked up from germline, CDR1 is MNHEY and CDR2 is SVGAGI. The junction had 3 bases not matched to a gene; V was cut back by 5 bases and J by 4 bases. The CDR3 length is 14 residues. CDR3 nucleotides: TGTGCCAGCAGTCGACGGGGGGGCACCGGGGAGCTGTTTTTT. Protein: CASSRRGGTGELFF.

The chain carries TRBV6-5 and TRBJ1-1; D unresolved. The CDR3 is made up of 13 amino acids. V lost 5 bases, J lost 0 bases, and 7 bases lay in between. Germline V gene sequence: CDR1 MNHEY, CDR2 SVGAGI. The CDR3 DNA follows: TGTGCCAGCAGTCTAGACGTGAACACTGAAGCTTTCTTT. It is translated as CASSLDVNTEAFF.

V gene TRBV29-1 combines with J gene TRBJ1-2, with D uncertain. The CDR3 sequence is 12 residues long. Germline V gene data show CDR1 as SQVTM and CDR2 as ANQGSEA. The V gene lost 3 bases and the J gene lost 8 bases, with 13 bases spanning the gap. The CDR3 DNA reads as TGCAGCGTTGAGGGCATCCGAGGGGGCTACACCTTC. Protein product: CSVEGIRGGYTF.

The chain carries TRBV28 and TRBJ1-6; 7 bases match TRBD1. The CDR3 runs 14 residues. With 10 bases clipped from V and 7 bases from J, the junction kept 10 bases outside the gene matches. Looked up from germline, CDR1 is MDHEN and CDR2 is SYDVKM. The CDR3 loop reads CATRPPGQNSPLHF. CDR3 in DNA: TGTGCCACCCGACCCCCGGGACAGAATTCACCCCTCCACTTT.

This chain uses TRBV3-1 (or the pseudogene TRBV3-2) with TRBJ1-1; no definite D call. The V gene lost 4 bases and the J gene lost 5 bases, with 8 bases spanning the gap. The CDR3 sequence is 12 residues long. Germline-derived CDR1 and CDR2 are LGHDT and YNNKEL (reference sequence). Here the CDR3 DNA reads TGTGCCAGCAGCCTTCCCGGGACTGAAGCTTTCTTT. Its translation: CASSLPGTEAFF.

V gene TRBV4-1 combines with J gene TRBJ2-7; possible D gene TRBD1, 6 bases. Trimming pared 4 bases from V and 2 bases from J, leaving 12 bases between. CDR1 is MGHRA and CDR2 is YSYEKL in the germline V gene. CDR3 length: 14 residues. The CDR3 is CASSPRDIAYEQYF. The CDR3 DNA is TGCGCCAGCAGCCCCCGGGACATCGCCTACGAGCAGTACTTC.

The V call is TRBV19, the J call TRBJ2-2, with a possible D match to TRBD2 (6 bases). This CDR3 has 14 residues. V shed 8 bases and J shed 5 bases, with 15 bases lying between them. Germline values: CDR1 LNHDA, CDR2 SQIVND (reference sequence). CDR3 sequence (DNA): TGTGCCAGTTTGGGGGTAGCGGAGACCGGGGAGCTGTTTTTT. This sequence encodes CASLGVAETGELFF.

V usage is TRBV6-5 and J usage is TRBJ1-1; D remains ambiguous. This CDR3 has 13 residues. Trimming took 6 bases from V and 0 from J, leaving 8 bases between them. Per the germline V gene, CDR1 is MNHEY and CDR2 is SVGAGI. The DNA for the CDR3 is TGTGCCAGCAGGCTATCGATGAACACTGAAGCTTTCTTT. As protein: CASRLSMNTEAFF.

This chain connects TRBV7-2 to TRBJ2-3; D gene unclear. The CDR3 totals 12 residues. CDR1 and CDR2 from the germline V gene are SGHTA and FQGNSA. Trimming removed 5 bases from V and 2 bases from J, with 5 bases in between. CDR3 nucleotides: TGTGCCAGCAGCAAACTCACAGATACGCAGTATTTT. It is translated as CASSKLTDTQYF.

CDR3 sequence reads: CASGGLGGTDTQYF. The CDR3 DNA reads TGTGCCAGCGGGGGACTCGGAGGCACAGATACGCAGTATTTT. The chain couples TRBV5-5 to TRBJ2-3; D is possibly TRBD2 (6 bases). The CDR3 runs 14 residues. V lost 7 bases and J 1 base, leaving 13 bases between the germline ends. CDR1 is SGHKS and CDR2 is YYEKEE in the germline V gene (reference sequence).

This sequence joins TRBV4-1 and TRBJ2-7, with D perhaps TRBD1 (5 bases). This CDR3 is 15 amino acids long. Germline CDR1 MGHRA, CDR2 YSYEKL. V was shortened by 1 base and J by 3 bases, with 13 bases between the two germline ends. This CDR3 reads CASSQGPDSGYEQYF. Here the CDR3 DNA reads TGCGCCAGCAGCCAAGGCCCTGACAGTGGCTACGAGCAGTACTTC.